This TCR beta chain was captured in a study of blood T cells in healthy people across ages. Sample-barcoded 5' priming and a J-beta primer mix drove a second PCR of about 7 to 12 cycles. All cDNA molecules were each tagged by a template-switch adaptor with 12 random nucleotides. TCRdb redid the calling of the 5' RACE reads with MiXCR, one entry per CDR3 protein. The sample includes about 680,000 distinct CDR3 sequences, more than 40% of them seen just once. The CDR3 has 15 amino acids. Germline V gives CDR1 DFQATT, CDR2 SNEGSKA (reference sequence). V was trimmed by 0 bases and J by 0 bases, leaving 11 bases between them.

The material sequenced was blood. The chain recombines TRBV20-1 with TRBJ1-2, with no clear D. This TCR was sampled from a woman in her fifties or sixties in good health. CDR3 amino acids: CSARDLSAANYGYTF. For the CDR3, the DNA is TGCAGTGCTAGAGATCTTTCGGCGGCTAACTATGGCTACACCTTC.